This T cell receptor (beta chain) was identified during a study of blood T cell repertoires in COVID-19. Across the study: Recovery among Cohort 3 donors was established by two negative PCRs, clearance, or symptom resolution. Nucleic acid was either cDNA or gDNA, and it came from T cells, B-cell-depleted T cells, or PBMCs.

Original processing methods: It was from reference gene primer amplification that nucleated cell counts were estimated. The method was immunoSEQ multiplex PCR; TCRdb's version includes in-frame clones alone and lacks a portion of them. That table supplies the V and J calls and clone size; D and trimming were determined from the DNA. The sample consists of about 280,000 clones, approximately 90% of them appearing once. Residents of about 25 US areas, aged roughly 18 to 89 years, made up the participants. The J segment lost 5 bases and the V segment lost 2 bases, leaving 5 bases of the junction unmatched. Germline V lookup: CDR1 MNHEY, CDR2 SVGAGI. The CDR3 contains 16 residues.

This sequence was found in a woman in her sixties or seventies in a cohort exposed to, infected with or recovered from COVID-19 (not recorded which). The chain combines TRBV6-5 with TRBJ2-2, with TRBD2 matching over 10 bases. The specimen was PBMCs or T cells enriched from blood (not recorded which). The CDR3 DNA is TGTGCCAGCAGTTACGTGTCTAGCGGGAGAACCGGGGAGCTGTTTTTT. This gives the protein CASSYVSSGRTGELFF.